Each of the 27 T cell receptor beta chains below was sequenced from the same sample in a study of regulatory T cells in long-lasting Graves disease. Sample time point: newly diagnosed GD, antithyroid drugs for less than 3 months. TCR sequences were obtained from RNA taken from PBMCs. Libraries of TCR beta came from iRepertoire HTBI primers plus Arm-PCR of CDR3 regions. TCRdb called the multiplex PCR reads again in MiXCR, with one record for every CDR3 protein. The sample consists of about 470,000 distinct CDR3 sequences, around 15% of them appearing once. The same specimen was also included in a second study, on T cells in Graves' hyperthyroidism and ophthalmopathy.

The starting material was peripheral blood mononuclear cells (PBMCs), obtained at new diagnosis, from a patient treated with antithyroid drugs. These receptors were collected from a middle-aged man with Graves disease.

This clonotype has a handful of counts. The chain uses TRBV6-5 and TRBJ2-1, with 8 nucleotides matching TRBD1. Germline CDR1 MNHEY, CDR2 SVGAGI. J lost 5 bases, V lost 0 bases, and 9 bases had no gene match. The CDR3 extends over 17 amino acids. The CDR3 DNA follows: TGTGCCAGCAGTTACTCGCCGACAGGGGCCTTTAACAATGAGCAGTTCTTC. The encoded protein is CASSYSPTGAFNNEQFF.

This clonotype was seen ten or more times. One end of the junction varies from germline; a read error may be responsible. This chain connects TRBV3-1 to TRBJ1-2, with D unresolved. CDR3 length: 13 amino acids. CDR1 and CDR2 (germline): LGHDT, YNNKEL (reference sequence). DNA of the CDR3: TGTGCCAGCAGCCACCTGGGAGACGGCGGATCCGCCTTC. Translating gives CASSHLGDGGSAF.

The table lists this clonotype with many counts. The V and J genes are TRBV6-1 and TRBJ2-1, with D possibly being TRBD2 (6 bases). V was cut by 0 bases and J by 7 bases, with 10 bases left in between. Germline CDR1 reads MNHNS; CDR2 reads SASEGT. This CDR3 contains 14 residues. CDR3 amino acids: CASSEALGGNEQFF. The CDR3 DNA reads TGTGCCAGCAGTGAAGCGCTTGGGGGGAATGAGCAGTTCTTC.

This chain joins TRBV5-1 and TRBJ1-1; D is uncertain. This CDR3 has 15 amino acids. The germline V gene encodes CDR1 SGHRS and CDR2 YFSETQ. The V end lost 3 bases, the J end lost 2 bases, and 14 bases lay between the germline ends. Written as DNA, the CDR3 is TGCGCCAGCAGCTCCACAACGGGGTCAAACACTGAAGCTTTCTTT. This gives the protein CASSSTTGSNTEAFF.

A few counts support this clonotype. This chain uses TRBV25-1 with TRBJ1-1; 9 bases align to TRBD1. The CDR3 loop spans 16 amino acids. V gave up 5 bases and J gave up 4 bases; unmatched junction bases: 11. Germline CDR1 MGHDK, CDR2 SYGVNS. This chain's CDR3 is CASSNPGQGTGTEAFF. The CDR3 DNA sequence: TGTGCCAGCAGTAACCCGGGACAGGGCACGGGCACTGAAGCTTTCTTT.

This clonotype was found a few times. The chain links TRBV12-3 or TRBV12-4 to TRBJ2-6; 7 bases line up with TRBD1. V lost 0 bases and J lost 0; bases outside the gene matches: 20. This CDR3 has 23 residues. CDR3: CASSLAARAGGPSKSSGANVLTF. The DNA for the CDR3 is TGTGCCAGCAGTTTAGCGGCGAGGGCAGGGGGACCTAGCAAGAGCTCTGGGGCCAACGTCCTGACTTTC.

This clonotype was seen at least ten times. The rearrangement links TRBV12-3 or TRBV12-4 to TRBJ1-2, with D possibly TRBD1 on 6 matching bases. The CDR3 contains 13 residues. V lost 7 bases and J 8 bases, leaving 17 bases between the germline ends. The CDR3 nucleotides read TGTGCCAGCACACAGGGTTCGTCGAGGGGCTACACCTTC. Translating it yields CASTQGSSRGYTF.

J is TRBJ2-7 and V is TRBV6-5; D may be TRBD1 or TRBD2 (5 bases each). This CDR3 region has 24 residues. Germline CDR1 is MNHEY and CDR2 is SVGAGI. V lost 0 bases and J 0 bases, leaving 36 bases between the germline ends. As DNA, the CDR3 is TGTGCCAGCAGTTACTCGACTTGGGGGTCAATCTTTGCCCCGGGGCAGTCGAGCTCCTACGAGCAGTACTTC. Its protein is CASSYSTWGSIFAPGQSSSYEQYF.

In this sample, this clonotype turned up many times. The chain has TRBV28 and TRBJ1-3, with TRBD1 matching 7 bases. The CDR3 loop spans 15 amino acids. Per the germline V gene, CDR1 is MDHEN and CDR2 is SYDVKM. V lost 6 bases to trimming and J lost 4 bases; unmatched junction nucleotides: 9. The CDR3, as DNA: TGTGCCAGCAGCATTACAGGGGTGGGCGGAAACACCATATATTTT. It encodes CASSITGVGGNTIYF.

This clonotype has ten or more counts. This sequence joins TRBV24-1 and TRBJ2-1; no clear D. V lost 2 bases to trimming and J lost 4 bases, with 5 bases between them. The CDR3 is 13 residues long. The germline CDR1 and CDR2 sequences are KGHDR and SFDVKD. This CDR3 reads CATSDSLYNEQFF. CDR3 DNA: TGTGCCACCAGTGATTCTCTATACAATGAGCAGTTCTTC.

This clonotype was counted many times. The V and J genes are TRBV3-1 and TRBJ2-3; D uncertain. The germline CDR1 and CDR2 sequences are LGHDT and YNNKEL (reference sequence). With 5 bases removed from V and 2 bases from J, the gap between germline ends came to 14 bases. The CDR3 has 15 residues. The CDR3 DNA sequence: TGTGCCAGCAGCGCCCGGACGGCCAACACAGATACGCAGTATTTT. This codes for CASSARTANTDTQYF.

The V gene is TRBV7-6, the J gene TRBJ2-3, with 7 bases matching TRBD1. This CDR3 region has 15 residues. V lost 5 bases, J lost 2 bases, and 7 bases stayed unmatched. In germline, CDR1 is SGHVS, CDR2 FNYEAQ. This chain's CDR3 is CASSRQGGDTDTQYF. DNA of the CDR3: TGTGCCAGCAGCCGACAGGGTGGGGACACAGATACGCAGTATTTT.

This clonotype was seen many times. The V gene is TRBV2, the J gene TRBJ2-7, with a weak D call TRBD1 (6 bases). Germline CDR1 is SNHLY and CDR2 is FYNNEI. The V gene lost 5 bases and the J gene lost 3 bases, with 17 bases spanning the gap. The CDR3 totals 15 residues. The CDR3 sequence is CASSSDRDTFYEQYF. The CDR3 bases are TGTGCCAGCAGTAGCGACCGGGACACCTTCTACGAGCAGTACTTC. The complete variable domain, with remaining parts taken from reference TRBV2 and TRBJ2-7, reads EPEVTQTPSHQVTQMGQEVILRCVPISNHLYFYWYRQILGQKVEFLVSFYNNEISEKSEIFDDQFSVERPDGSNFTLKIRSTKLEDSAMYFCASSSDRDTFYEQYFGPGTRLTVT.

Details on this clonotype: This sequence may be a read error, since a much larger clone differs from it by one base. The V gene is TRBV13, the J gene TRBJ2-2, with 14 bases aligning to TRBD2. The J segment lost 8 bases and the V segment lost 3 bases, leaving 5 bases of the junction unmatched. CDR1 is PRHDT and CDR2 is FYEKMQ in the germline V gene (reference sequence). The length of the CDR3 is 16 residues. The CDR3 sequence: CASSLGLAGAPGELFF. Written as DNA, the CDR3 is TGTGCCAGCAGCTTGGGACTAGCGGGAGCGCCGGGGGAGCTGTTTTTT. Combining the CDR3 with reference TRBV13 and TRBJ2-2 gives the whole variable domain AAGVIQSPRHLIKEKRETATLKCYPIPRHDTVYWYQQGPGQDPQFLISFYEKMQSDKGSIPDRFSAQQFSDYHSELNMSSLELGDSALYFCASSLGLAGAPGELFFGEGSRLTVL.

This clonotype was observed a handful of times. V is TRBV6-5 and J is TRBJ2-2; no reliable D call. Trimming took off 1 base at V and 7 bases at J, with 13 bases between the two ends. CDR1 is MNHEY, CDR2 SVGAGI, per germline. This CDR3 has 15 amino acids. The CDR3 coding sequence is TGTGCCAGCAGTTACTACGACACCCCAGGCGGGGAGCTGTTTTTT. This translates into CASSYYDTPGGELFF.

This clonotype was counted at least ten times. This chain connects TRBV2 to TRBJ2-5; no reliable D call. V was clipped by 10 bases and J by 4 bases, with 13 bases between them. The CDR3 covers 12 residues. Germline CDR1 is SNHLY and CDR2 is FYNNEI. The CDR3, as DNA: TGTGCCAACGCGAGAGGTGGAGAGACCCAGTACTTC. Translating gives CANARGGETQYF. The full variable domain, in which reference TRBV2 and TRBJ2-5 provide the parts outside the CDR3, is EPEVTQTPSHQVTQMGQEVILRCVPISNHLYFYWYRQILGQKVEFLVSFYNNEISEKSEIFDDQFSVERPDGSNFTLKIRSTKLEDSAMYFCANARGGETQYFGPGTRLLVL.

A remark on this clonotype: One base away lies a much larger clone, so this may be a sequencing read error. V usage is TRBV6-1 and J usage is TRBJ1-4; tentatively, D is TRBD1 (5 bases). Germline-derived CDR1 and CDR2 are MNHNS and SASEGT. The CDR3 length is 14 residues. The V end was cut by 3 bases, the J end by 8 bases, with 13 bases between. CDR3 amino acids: CASSEPGVGEKLFF. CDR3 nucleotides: TGTGCCAGCAGTGAGCCGGGGGTAGGAGAAAAACTGTTTTTT.

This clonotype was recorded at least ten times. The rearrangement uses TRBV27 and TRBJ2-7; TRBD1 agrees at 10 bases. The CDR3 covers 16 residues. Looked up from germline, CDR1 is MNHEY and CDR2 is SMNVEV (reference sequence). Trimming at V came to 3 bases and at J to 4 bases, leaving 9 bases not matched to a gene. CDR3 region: CASSFRQGATSYEQYF. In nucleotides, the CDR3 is TGTGCCAGCAGTTTCAGACAGGGGGCAACGTCTTACGAGCAGTACTTC.

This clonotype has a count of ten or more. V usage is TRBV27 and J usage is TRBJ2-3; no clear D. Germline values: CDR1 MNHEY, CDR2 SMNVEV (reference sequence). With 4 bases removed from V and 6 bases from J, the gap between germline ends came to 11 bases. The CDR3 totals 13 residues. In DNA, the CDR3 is TGTGCCAGCAGTTCACTGACTGGGGATACGCAGTATTTT. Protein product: CASSSLTGDTQYF.

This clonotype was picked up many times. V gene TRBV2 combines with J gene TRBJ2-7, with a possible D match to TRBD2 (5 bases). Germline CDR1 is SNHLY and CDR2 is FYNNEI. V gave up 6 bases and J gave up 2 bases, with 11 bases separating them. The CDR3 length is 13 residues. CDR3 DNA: TGTGCCAGCAGGGTAGCGCGTACCTACGAGCAGTACTTC. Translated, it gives CASRVARTYEQYF.

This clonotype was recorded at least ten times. The CDR3 here is CASMAGTFSYEQYF. In DNA, the CDR3 is TGTGCCAGCATGGCTGGGACATTTTCCTACGAGCAGTACTTC. The chain has TRBV28 and TRBJ2-7, with D possibly TRBD1 on 6 matching bases. The CDR3 extends over 14 amino acids. The V end was cut by 7 bases, the J end by 1 base, with 14 bases between. Looked up from germline, CDR1 is MDHEN and CDR2 is SYDVKM.

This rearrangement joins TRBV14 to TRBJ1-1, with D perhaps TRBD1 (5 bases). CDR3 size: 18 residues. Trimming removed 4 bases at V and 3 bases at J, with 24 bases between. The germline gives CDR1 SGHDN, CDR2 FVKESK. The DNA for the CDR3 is TGTGCCAGCAGCCCGACGACGGGGGTCCCCCCCTTAGACACTGAAGCTTTCTTT. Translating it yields CASSPTTGVPPLDTEAFF.

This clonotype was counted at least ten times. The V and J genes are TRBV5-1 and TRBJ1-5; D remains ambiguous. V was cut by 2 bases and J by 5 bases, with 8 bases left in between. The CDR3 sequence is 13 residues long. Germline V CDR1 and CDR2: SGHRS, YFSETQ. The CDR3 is CASSFDLDQPQHF. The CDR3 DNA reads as TGCGCCAGCAGCTTTGACCTCGATCAGCCCCAGCATTTT.

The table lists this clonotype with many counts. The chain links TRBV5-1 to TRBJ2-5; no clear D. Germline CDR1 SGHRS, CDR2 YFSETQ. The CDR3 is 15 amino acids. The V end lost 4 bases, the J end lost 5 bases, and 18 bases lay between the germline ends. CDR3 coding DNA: TGCGCCAGCAGCCCACCTCTTACCCCCAGCGAGACCCAGTACTTC. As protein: CASSPPLTPSETQYF.

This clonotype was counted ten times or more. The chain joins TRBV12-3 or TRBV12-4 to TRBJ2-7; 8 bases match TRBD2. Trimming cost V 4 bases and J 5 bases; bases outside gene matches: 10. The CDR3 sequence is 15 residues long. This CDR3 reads CASSSPGLVIHEQYF. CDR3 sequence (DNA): TGTGCCAGCAGTTCCCCGGGACTAGTGATCCACGAGCAGTACTTC.

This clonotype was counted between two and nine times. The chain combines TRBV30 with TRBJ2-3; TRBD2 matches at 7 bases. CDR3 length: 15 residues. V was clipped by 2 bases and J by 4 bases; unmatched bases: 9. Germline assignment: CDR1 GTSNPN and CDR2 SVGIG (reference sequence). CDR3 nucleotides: TGTGCCTGGAGTCGTGGACTAGGCTTCCCAGATACGCAGTATTTT. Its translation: CAWSRGLGFPDTQYF. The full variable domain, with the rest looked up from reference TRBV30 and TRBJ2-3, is SQTIHQWPATLVQPVGSPLSLECTVEGTSNPNLYWYRQAAGRGLQLLFYSVGIGQISSEVPQNLSASRPQDRQFILSSKKLLLSDSGFYLCAWSRGLGFPDTQYFGPGTRLTVL.

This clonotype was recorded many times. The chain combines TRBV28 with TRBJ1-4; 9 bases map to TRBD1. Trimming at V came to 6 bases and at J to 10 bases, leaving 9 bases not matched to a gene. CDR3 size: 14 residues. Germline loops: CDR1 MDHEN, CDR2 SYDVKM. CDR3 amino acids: CASSRDRVGRKLFF. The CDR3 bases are TGTGCCAGCAGCCGGGACAGGGTAGGGCGAAAACTGTTTTTT.